One sample yielded the 23 T cell receptor beta chains listed below, sequenced in a study of blood T cell repertoires in COVID-19. TCRdb's copy holds only in-frame clones and misses some; the assay was immunoSEQ multiplex PCR. The table lists approximately 200,000 clones, approximately 85% of them singletons. Sequenced material: peripheral blood. The receptors were sampled from a man aged 40-55 years with acute or convalescent COVID-19.

This clone was observed a handful of times. The V gene is TRBV27, the J gene TRBJ2-7, with 7 nucleotides matching TRBD2. CDR1 and CDR2 from the germline V gene are MNHEY and SMNVEV (reference sequence). J was trimmed by 0 bases and V by 5 bases; bases with no gene match: 4. The CDR3 totals 14 residues. The CDR3 region is CASSARGDSYEQYF. The CDR3 DNA follows: TGTGCCAGCAGTGCCCGGGGGGACTCCTACGAGCAGTACTTC.

The V and J genes are TRBV6-5 and TRBJ2-7; weak D call: TRBD1 (6 bases). Trimming left V 10 bases short and J 2 bases short, with 15 bases between. CDR1 is MNHEY and CDR2 is SVGAGI in the germline V gene. This CDR3 is 13 amino acids long. CDR3 nucleotides: TGTGCCACCCGTCGGGACAAAACCTACGAGCAGTACTTC. Amino acids: CATRRDKTYEQYF.

The V and J genes are TRBV25-1 and TRBJ1-3; maybe TRBD1 (6 bases). Germline CDR1 MGHDK, CDR2 SYGVNS. Trimming took off 5 bases at V and 0 bases at J, with 14 bases between the two ends. This CDR3 has 16 amino acids. CDR3 DNA: TGTGCCAGCAGTTTACCGGGACATCTCTCTGGAAACACCATATATTTT. This gives the protein CASSLPGHLSGNTIYF. Complete variable domain (other parts from reference TRBV25-1 and TRBJ1-3): EADIYQTPRYLVIGTGKKITLECSQTMGHDKMYWYQQDPGMELHLIHYSYGVNSTEKGDLSSESTVSRIRTEHFPLTLESARPSHTSQYLCASSLPGHLSGNTIYFGEGSWLTVV.

This clone has just a few counts. The rearrangement links TRBV19 to TRBJ1-2; 12 nucleotides match TRBD1. The J segment lost 8 bases and the V segment lost 4 bases, leaving 8 bases of the junction unmatched. This CDR3 spans 15 amino acids. Germline CDR1 and CDR2: LNHDA and SQIVND (reference sequence). The CDR3 region is CASSTSGQGALGYTF. The DNA of the CDR3 is TGTGCCAGTAGTACTTCGGGACAGGGGGCTTTGGGCTACACCTTC.

The chain couples TRBV6-6 to TRBJ1-6; 7 nucleotides line up with TRBD1. Germline assignment: CDR1 MNHNY and CDR2 SVGAGI (reference sequence). V lost 6 bases and J lost 5; bases outside the gene matches: 7. The CDR3 totals 15 residues. For the CDR3, the DNA is TGTGCCAGCAGCCTGGGGGGACAGAATAATTCACCCCTCCACTTT. Its protein product is CASSLGGQNNSPLHF.

The V and J genes are TRBV28 and TRBJ1-1; D might be TRBD1 (5 bases). From germline, CDR1 is MDHEN and CDR2 SYDVKM. V lost 6 bases to trimming and J lost 3 bases, with 20 bases between them. The CDR3 sequence is 16 residues long. This CDR3 is CASSLTSAGPYTEAFF. The DNA for the CDR3 is TGTGCCAGCAGCCTAACCAGCGCAGGGCCCTACACTGAAGCTTTCTTT. The entire variable domain, with the rest obtained from reference TRBV28 and TRBJ1-1, is as follows: DVKVTQSSRYLVKRTGEKVFLECVQDMDHENMFWYRQDPGLGLRLIYFSYDVKMKEKGDIPEGYSVSREKKERFSLILESASTNQTSMYLCASSLTSAGPYTEAFFGQGTRLTVV.

This clone was observed a single time. The chain has TRBV30 and TRBJ1-1; D is unresolved. The CDR3 contains 14 residues. Germline V gene sequence: CDR1 GTSNPN, CDR2 SVGIG (reference sequence). V shed 1 base and J shed 4 bases, with 13 bases lying between them. This chain's CDR3 is CAWSEGIGSTEAFF. CDR3 DNA: TGTGCCTGGAGTGAAGGGATCGGGAGCACTGAAGCTTTCTTT.

The V call is TRBV29-1, the J call TRBJ1-1; unclear D gene. CDR3 length equals 13 residues. CDR1 and CDR2 from the germline V gene are SQVTM and ANQGSEA. V shed 8 bases and J shed 0 bases, with 13 bases lying between them. In DNA form, the CDR3 reads TGCAGCTCGAGGAGGCGGCTGAACACTGAAGCTTTCTTT. It encodes CSSRRRLNTEAFF.

This sequence joins TRBV7-9 and TRBJ1-3; 9 bases line up with TRBD1. CDR3 size: 17 residues. With V trimmed by 5 bases and J by 4 bases, 12 bases remained unmatched. Per the germline V gene, CDR1 is SEHNR and CDR2 is FQNEAQ (reference sequence). This CDR3 is CASSRLRDRVSGNTIYF. CDR3 coding DNA: TGTGCCAGCAGCCGTCTCCGGGACAGGGTCTCCGGAAACACCATATATTTT.

The rearrangement joins TRBV4-1 to TRBJ2-3; 7 nucleotides match TRBD2. Germline assignment: CDR1 MGHRA and CDR2 YSYEKL. V shed 1 base and J 2 bases; nucleotides not matched to a gene: 15. The CDR3 length is 19 residues. CDR3 in amino acids: CASSQGGVGSGAYTDTQYF. CDR3 coding DNA: TGCGCCAGCAGCCAAGGTGGGGTTGGGAGCGGGGCCTACACAGATACGCAGTATTTT.

The chain carries TRBV10-3 and TRBJ2-2, with 10 bases aligning to TRBD1. The CDR3 spans 15 residues. The V gene's germline CDR1 is ENHRY and CDR2 SYGVKD. J was trimmed by 4 bases and V by 3 bases; bases with no gene match: 2. The CDR3 region has the DNA TGTGCCATCAGTGAAGGGGACAGGGGCACCGGGGAGCTGTTTTTT. As protein: CAISEGDRGTGELFF.

The chain couples TRBV6-2 or TRBV6-3 to TRBJ1-5, with 10 bases lining up with TRBD1. From germline, CDR1 is MNHEY and CDR2 SVGEGT. The CDR3 has 16 amino acids. V shed 6 bases and J 6 bases; nucleotides not matched to a gene: 11. In DNA, the CDR3 is TGTGCCAGCAGCCGCAGCAGCGGGACAGGGGCTCAGCCCCAGCATTTT. Amino acid sequence: CASSRSSGTGAQPQHF.

The chain employs TRBV6-5 and TRBJ2-7; 8 positions match TRBD1. Germline V lookup: CDR1 MNHEY, CDR2 SVGAGI. This CDR3 is built from 13 residues. The V gene end was trimmed by 8 bases and the J gene end by 5 bases; junction bases not matched to a gene: 8. CDR3 DNA: TGTGCCAGCCGACAGGGGCTCGGGGACGAGCAGTACTTC. Protein: CASRQGLGDEQYF.

This chain uses TRBV3-1 (or the pseudogene TRBV3-2) with TRBJ1-3; D may be TRBD1 (5 bases). CDR1 LGHDT and CDR2 YNNKEL come from the germline V gene (reference sequence). This CDR3 region has 17 residues. Trimming removed 2 bases at V and 0 bases at J, with 14 bases between. CDR3 sequence (DNA): TGTGCCAGCAGCCAATTTTACGGGGGAAACTCTGGAAACACCATATATTTT. Its translation: CASSQFYGGNSGNTIYF.

The chain joins TRBV19 to TRBJ1-2; a possible D gene is TRBD1 (6 bases). The V and J ends lost 4 bases and 8 bases respectively, with 17 bases between them. The CDR3 is 14 residues long. Germline values: CDR1 LNHDA, CDR2 SQIVND (reference sequence). The CDR3 DNA reads as TGTGCCAGTAGTAGACGACAGGTTTTAAGCGGCTACACCTTC. This encodes CASSRRQVLSGYTF. The complete variable domain, with remaining parts taken from reference TRBV19 and TRBJ1-2, reads DGGITQSPKYLFRKEGQNVTLSCEQNLNHDAMYWYRQDPGQGLRLIYYSQIVNDFQKGDIAEGYSVSREKKESFPLTVTSAQKNPTAFYLCASSRRQVLSGYTFGSGTRLTVV.

The CDR3 sequence is CASSLAGAYEQYF. As DNA, the CDR3 is TGTGCCAGCAGCTTGGCAGGGGCCTACGAGCAGTACTTC. The chain combines TRBV7-6 with TRBJ2-7, with D possibly matching TRBD1 (6 bases). There are 13 residues in the CDR3. Per germline, CDR1 SGHVS and CDR2 FNYEAQ. Deletions cut 3 bases from V and 2 bases from J, with 8 bases between.

The CDR3 protein is CAIITHRGRGGEQFF. The DNA for the CDR3 is TGTGCCATCATCACGCACAGGGGGCGCGGGGGTGAGCAGTTCTTC. The chain couples TRBV6-5 to TRBJ2-1, with 9 bases that match TRBD1. Germline CDR1 MNHEY, CDR2 SVGAGI. With 10 bases clipped from V and 9 bases from J, the junction kept 16 bases outside the gene matches. The CDR3 is 15 residues long.

V is TRBV28 and J is TRBJ2-4; TRBD1 matches at 7 bases. J lost 1 base, V lost 7 bases, and 4 bases had no gene match. This CDR3 is built from 14 residues. Germline lookup yields CDR1 MDHEN and CDR2 SYDVKM. Written as DNA, the CDR3 is TGTGCCAGCAACGTACAGGGGGCCAAAAACATTCAGTACTTC. It codes for CASNVQGAKNIQYF.

This clone was detected only once. The chain combines TRBV5-4 with TRBJ2-1; 7 bases align to TRBD1. The CDR3 is 14 residues long. With V trimmed by 3 bases and J by 4 bases, 4 bases remained unmatched. The V gene's germline CDR1 is SGHNT and CDR2 YYREEE (reference sequence). Written as DNA, the CDR3 is TGTGCCAGCAGCTCAGGGGGTACGTACAATGAGCAGTTCTTC. As protein: CASSSGGTYNEQFF.

The V call is TRBV19, the J call TRBJ1-5; a possible D gene is TRBD1 (6 bases). The CDR3 is 18 amino acids. The germline V gene has CDR1 LNHDA and CDR2 SQIVND (reference sequence). The ends were cut back, 5 bases at V and 5 bases at J, with 25 bases in the middle. CDR3 in DNA: TGTGCCAGTAGTCTCGGGGGGGGGCGACGTTATTTGGATCAGCCCCAGCATTTT. It translates to CASSLGGGRRYLDQPQHF. Combining the CDR3 with reference TRBV19 and TRBJ1-5 gives the whole variable domain DGGITQSPKYLFRKEGQNVTLSCEQNLNHDAMYWYRQDPGQGLRLIYYSQIVNDFQKGDIAEGYSVSREKKESFPLTVTSAQKNPTAFYLCASSLGGGRRYLDQPQHFGDGTRLSIL.

V gene TRBV28 combines with J gene TRBJ1-1; D remains ambiguous. Looked up from germline, CDR1 is MDHEN and CDR2 is SYDVKM. Trimming removed 4 bases from V and 4 bases from J, with 7 bases in between. The CDR3 consists of 12 residues. CDR3 loop: CASSSGSTEAFF. CDR3 nucleotide sequence: TGTGCCAGCAGTTCCGGGAGCACTGAAGCTTTCTTT.

The V gene is TRBV5-1, the J gene TRBJ1-1; D may be TRBD1 (6 bases). The V end was cut by 2 bases, the J end by 5 bases, with 10 bases between. Per germline, CDR1 SGHRS and CDR2 YFSETQ. This CDR3 has 13 amino acids. The CDR3 sequence is CASSFQGSTEAFF. DNA for the CDR3: TGCGCCAGCAGCTTTCAGGGGAGTACTGAAGCTTTCTTT.

The CDR3 is CASSLYNLNTEAFF. The CDR3 DNA is TGTGCCAGCAGCTTATACAACCTGAACACTGAAGCTTTCTTT. V is TRBV7-2 and J is TRBJ1-1; D is unclear. V was cut by 2 bases and J by 0 bases, with 7 bases left in between. This CDR3 has 14 residues. Germline CDR1 and CDR2: SGHTA and FQGNSA.